These T cell receptor beta chains were read from a single sample in a study of blood T cell repertoires in COVID-19. The table came from immunoSEQ multiplex PCR; TCRdb's copy has only in-frame clones and leaves some out. Among 200,000 to 250,000 clones, about four fifths were seen once, and the ten largest hold 7.5% to 8%. Sequencing used peripheral blood. These receptors were taken from a woman in her fifties or sixties with active or convalescent COVID-19. Both conserved end residues are part of each CDR3. D genes are given only for firm matches. Rows give clone size only sometimes, using once, few, many, or a class for an expanded clone.

v_gene: TRBV19
d_gene: -
j_gene: TRBJ2-5
abundance: -
CDR3aa: CASRRQAWGQETQYF
CDR3nt: TGTGCCAGTAGGAGACAGGCGTGGGGGCAAGAGACCCAGTACTTC

v_gene: TRBV11-2
d_gene: TRBD2
j_gene: TRBJ2-7
abundance: -
CDR3aa: CASSLINNRAGASYEQYF
CDR3nt: TGTGCCAGCAGCTTAATTAACAACCGAGCGGGAGCGTCCTACGAGCAGTACTTC

v_gene: TRBV30
d_gene: -
j_gene: TRBJ2-5
abundance: once
CDR3aa: CAWSGGLQETQYF
CDR3nt: TGTGCCTGGAGTGGGGGGCTCCAAGAGACCCAGTACTTC

v_gene: TRBV5-8
d_gene: TRBD2
j_gene: TRBJ2-3
abundance: -
CDR3aa: CASSRGGADTQYF
CDR3nt: TGTGCCAGCAGCCGGGGGGGCGCAGATACGCAGTATTTT

v_gene: TRBV15
d_gene: TRBD1
j_gene: TRBJ2-6
abundance: few
CDR3aa: CATKEGQGRSGANVLTF
CDR3nt: TGTGCCACCAAGGAGGGACAGGGGAGGTCTGGGGCCAACGTCCTGACTTTC

v_gene: TRBV6-5
d_gene: -
j_gene: TRBJ1-2
abundance: -
CDR3aa: CASSYEADGYTF
CDR3nt: TGTGCCAGCAGTTACGAGGCTGATGGCTACACCTTC

v_gene: TRBV7-9
d_gene: -
j_gene: TRBJ2-6
abundance: -
CDR3aa: CASSSGGVRANVLTF
CDR3nt: TGTGCCAGCAGCTCCGGCGGGGTAAGGGCCAACGTCCTGACTTTC

v_gene: TRBV5-1
d_gene: TRBD2
j_gene: TRBJ2-1
abundance: -
CDR3aa: CASSTGLAGGNNEQFF
CDR3nt: TGCGCCAGCAGCACCGGACTAGCGGGAGGGAACAATGAGCAGTTCTTC

v_gene: TRBV28
d_gene: -
j_gene: TRBJ1-2
abundance: -
CDR3aa: CASSLGNRINYGYTF
CDR3nt: TGTGCCAGCAGTTTAGGCAACAGGATTAACTATGGCTACACCTTC

v_gene: TRBV6-6
d_gene: -
j_gene: TRBJ1-1
abundance: -
CDR3aa: CASSYSTQERTFF
CDR3nt: TGTGCCAGCAGTTACTCGACCCAGGAGCGGACTTTCTTT

v_gene: TRBV29-1
d_gene: -
j_gene: TRBJ1-1
abundance: -
CDR3aa: CSVAQGRTEAFF
CDR3nt: TGCAGCGTTGCTCAGGGTCGGACTGAAGCTTTCTTT

v_gene: TRBV5-1
d_gene: -
j_gene: TRBJ1-3
abundance: -
CDR3aa: CASSLAGTSRGNTIYF
CDR3nt: TGCGCCAGCAGCTTGGCGGGTACCAGCCGGGGAAACACCATATATTTT

v_gene: TRBV11-2
d_gene: TRBD1
j_gene: TRBJ1-5
abundance: few
CDR3aa: CASSLSGQGGQPQHF
CDR3nt: TGTGCCAGCAGCTTATCTGGACAGGGCGGTCAGCCCCAGCATTTT

v_gene: TRBV28
d_gene: -
j_gene: TRBJ2-7
abundance: -
CDR3aa: CASSLWKGDSYEQYF
CDR3nt: TGTGCCAGCAGTTTATGGAAAGGGGACTCCTACGAGCAGTACTTC

v_gene: TRBV30
d_gene: TRBD1
j_gene: TRBJ1-1
abundance: -
CDR3aa: CAWDRGPSEAFF
CDR3nt: TGTGCCTGGGACAGGGGCCCCTCTGAAGCTTTCTTT

v_gene: TRBV28
d_gene: -
j_gene: TRBJ1-2
abundance: -
CDR3aa: CASSYVESGYTF
CDR3nt: TGTGCCAGCAGTTATGTTGAGTCTGGCTACACCTTC

v_gene: TRBV9
d_gene: -
j_gene: TRBJ1-1
abundance: -
CDR3aa: CASSPPSNTEAFF
CDR3nt: TGTGCCAGCAGCCCCCCCTCGAACACTGAAGCTTTCTTT

v_gene: TRBV7-2
d_gene: -
j_gene: TRBJ2-7
abundance: few
CDR3aa: CASSLELEAGRSYEQYF
CDR3nt: TGTGCCAGCAGCTTGGAGTTAGAAGCAGGGCGATCCTACGAGCAGTACTTC

v_gene: TRBV5-1
d_gene: -
j_gene: TRBJ1-3
abundance: -
CDR3aa: CASSFSSAGNTIYF
CDR3nt: TGCGCCAGCAGCTTCAGTTCAGCTGGAAACACCATATATTTT

v_gene: TRBV29-1
d_gene: TRBD1
j_gene: TRBJ2-1
abundance: -
CDR3aa: CSVKTGGAYNEQFF
CDR3nt: TGCAGCGTTAAGACAGGGGGAGCCTACAATGAGCAGTTCTTC

v_gene: TRBV2
d_gene: TRBD2
j_gene: TRBJ2-5
abundance: -
CDR3aa: CASSVSGSQETQYF
CDR3nt: TGTGCCAGCAGCGTAAGCGGGAGCCAAGAGACCCAGTACTTC

v_gene: TRBV7-9
d_gene: TRBD1
j_gene: TRBJ2-2
abundance: -
CDR3aa: CASSLGTGGIGELFF
CDR3nt: TGTGCCAGCAGCTTAGGGACAGGGGGCATCGGGGAGCTGTTTTTT

v_gene: TRBV6-5
d_gene: -
j_gene: TRBJ2-7
abundance: -
CDR3aa: CASSPGAGEQYF
CDR3nt: TGTGCCAGCAGTCCAGGGGCTGGCGAGCAGTACTTC

v_gene: TRBV6-5
d_gene: -
j_gene: TRBJ1-5
abundance: -
CDR3aa: CASSYSWQNNQPQHF
CDR3nt: TGTGCCAGCAGTTACTCTTGGCAGAACAATCAGCCCCAGCATTTT

v_gene: TRBV11-2
d_gene: -
j_gene: TRBJ1-1
abundance: -
CDR3aa: CASSLRGTEAFF
CDR3nt: TGTGCCAGCAGCTTAAGGGGTACTGAAGCTTTCTTT

v_gene: TRBV3-1/TRBV3-2
d_gene: -
j_gene: TRBJ1-4
abundance: once
CDR3aa: CASSQMRTVGEKLFF
CDR3nt: TGTGCCAGCAGCCAAATGAGGACTGTAGGTGAAAAACTGTTTTTT

v_gene: TRBV11-2
d_gene: -
j_gene: TRBJ2-3
abundance: -
CDR3aa: CASSVPQVGGTDTQYF
CDR3nt: TGTGCCAGCAGCGTCCCCCAAGTAGGGGGCACAGATACGCAGTATTTT

v_gene: TRBV28
d_gene: -
j_gene: TRBJ1-2
abundance: -
CDR3aa: CASTLPGFRGYTF
CDR3nt: TGTGCCAGCACCCTCCCGGGGTTTAGAGGCTACACCTTC

v_gene: TRBV4-2
d_gene: TRBD2
j_gene: TRBJ2-2
abundance: -
CDR3aa: CASSLGLTNTGELFF
CDR3nt: TGTGCCAGCAGCTTGGGACTAACGAACACCGGGGAGCTGTTTTTT

v_gene: TRBV11-3
d_gene: TRBD1
j_gene: TRBJ2-3
abundance: -
CDR3aa: CASSSGQEITDTQYF
CDR3nt: TGTGCCAGCAGCTCAGGACAGGAGATAACAGATACGCAGTATTTT

v_gene: TRBV10-2
d_gene: -
j_gene: TRBJ1-3
abundance: -
CDR3aa: CASSQGAGNTIYF
CDR3nt: TGCGCCAGCAGTCAGGGTGCTGGAAACACCATATATTTT

v_gene: TRBV30
d_gene: TRBD1
j_gene: TRBJ1-2
abundance: -
CDR3aa: CAWIRGVQDYGYTF
CDR3nt: TGTGCCTGGATCAGGGGGGTTCAGGACTATGGCTACACCTTC

v_gene: TRBV11-2
d_gene: TRBD2
j_gene: TRBJ2-7
abundance: -
CDR3aa: CASSPGREGYEQYF
CDR3nt: TGTGCCAGCAGCCCCGGGAGGGAGGGCTACGAGCAGTACTTC

v_gene: TRBV10-3
d_gene: -
j_gene: TRBJ1-1
abundance: -
CDR3aa: CAIRTSGRSSEAFF
CDR3nt: TGTGCCATCAGGACCTCAGGCCGCAGTAGTGAAGCTTTCTTT

v_gene: TRBV11-2
d_gene: TRBD2
j_gene: TRBJ2-1
abundance: once
CDR3aa: CASSFPGTSGAYNEQFF
CDR3nt: TGTGCCAGCAGCTTCCCCGGGACTAGCGGGGCGTACAATGAGCAGTTCTTC

v_gene: TRBV29-1
d_gene: TRBD1
j_gene: TRBJ2-1
abundance: -
CDR3aa: CSVTSDRGSYNEQFF
CDR3nt: TGCAGCGTGACTTCCGACAGGGGATCCTACAATGAGCAGTTCTTC

v_gene: TRBV19
d_gene: -
j_gene: TRBJ1-5
abundance: -
CDR3aa: CASRNSNQPQHF
CDR3nt: TGTGCCAGCAGGAATAGCAATCAGCCCCAGCATTTT

v_gene: TRBV10-3
d_gene: TRBD2
j_gene: TRBJ2-5
abundance: few
CDR3aa: CAISEWVSGIDQETQYF
CDR3nt: TGTGCCATCAGTGAGTGGGTTAGCGGGATTGATCAAGAGACCCAGTACTTC

v_gene: TRBV18
d_gene: -
j_gene: TRBJ1-1
abundance: few
CDR3aa: CASSLRENTEAFF
CDR3nt: TGTGCCAGCTCACTTCGGGAGAACACTGAAGCTTTCTTT

v_gene: TRBV30
d_gene: -
j_gene: TRBJ2-3
abundance: -
CDR3aa: CAWSSDRITDTQYF
CDR3nt: TGTGCCTGGAGTAGCGACAGAATCACAGATACGCAGTATTTT

v_gene: TRBV7-9
d_gene: -
j_gene: TRBJ1-6
abundance: few
CDR3aa: CASSSLWGGGGGDSPLHF
CDR3nt: TGTGCCAGCAGCTCGCTATGGGGTGGCGGGGGTGGCGATTCACCCCTCCACTTT

v_gene: TRBV29-1
d_gene: -
j_gene: TRBJ1-2
abundance: -
CDR3aa: CSVGAGGGSGYGYTF
CDR3nt: TGCAGCGTTGGAGCTGGCGGGGGATCGGGCTATGGCTACACCTTC

v_gene: TRBV5-1
d_gene: -
j_gene: TRBJ2-5
abundance: -
CDR3aa: CASRLLTSQETQYF
CDR3nt: TGCGCCAGCAGACTATTAACCTCCCAAGAGACCCAGTACTTC

v_gene: TRBV3-1/TRBV3-2
d_gene: TRBD1
j_gene: TRBJ2-7
abundance: -
CDR3aa: CASSGTGTPYEQYF
CDR3nt: TGTGCCAGCAGCGGGACAGGGACCCCCTACGAGCAGTACTTC

v_gene: TRBV11-2
d_gene: TRBD2
j_gene: TRBJ2-3
abundance: few
CDR3aa: CASSLVPSGAGSTDTQYF
CDR3nt: TGTGCCAGCAGCTTAGTCCCTAGCGGAGCGGGGTCCACAGATACGCAGTATTTT

v_gene: TRBV7-9
d_gene: TRBD2
j_gene: TRBJ2-3
abundance: -
CDR3aa: CASDLQRGGTDTQYF
CDR3nt: TGTGCCAGCGACCTGCAGCGGGGGGGAACAGATACGCAGTATTTT

v_gene: TRBV3-1/TRBV3-2
d_gene: TRBD2
j_gene: TRBJ2-3
abundance: -
CDR3aa: CASSRRLAGANGGDTQYF
CDR3nt: TGTGCCAGCAGCCGACGACTAGCGGGGGCAAATGGGGGAGATACGCAGTATTTT

v_gene: TRBV6-5
d_gene: -
j_gene: TRBJ1-1
abundance: -
CDR3aa: CASSYSAGATEAFF
CDR3nt: TGTGCCAGCAGTTACTCGGCGGGGGCTACTGAAGCTTTCTTT

v_gene: TRBV2
d_gene: TRBD1
j_gene: TRBJ1-5
abundance: once
CDR3aa: CASSGTGQRMQPQHF
CDR3nt: TGTGCCAGCAGTGGGACAGGGCAAAGGATGCAGCCCCAGCATTTT

v_gene: TRBV19
d_gene: TRBD1
j_gene: TRBJ1-6
abundance: -
CDR3aa: CASSGAGGSYNSPLHF
CDR3nt: TGTGCCAGTTCAGGAGCAGGGGGCTCCTATAATTCACCCCTCCACTTT

v_gene: TRBV29-1
d_gene: -
j_gene: TRBJ2-1
abundance: -
CDR3aa: CSAPRVGNEQFF
CDR3nt: TGCAGCGCCCCCAGGGTGGGCAATGAGCAGTTCTTC

v_gene: TRBV28
d_gene: TRBD2
j_gene: TRBJ2-1
abundance: -
CDR3aa: CASSLSLGLAGNEQFF
CDR3nt: TGTGCCAGCAGTTTATCCCTGGGACTAGCGGGCAATGAGCAGTTCTTC

v_gene: TRBV25-1
d_gene: -
j_gene: TRBJ2-3
abundance: -
CDR3aa: CASSAPGSVDTQYF
CDR3nt: TGTGCCAGCAGTGCCCCCGGGAGTGTGGATACGCAGTATTTT

v_gene: TRBV27
d_gene: -
j_gene: TRBJ1-5
abundance: -
CDR3aa: CASSFQRDQPQHF
CDR3nt: TGTGCCAGCAGTTTTCAGAGGGATCAGCCCCAGCATTTT

v_gene: TRBV6-5
d_gene: TRBD1
j_gene: TRBJ1-3
abundance: -
CDR3aa: CASGTGKSMGNTIYF
CDR3nt: TGTGCCAGCGGGACAGGGAAAAGCATGGGAAACACCATATATTTT

v_gene: TRBV27
d_gene: TRBD2
j_gene: TRBJ2-1
abundance: -
CDR3aa: CASTPWTSGAYNEQFF
CDR3nt: TGTGCCAGCACTCCCTGGACTAGCGGGGCTTACAATGAGCAGTTCTTC

v_gene: TRBV5-1
d_gene: TRBD2
j_gene: TRBJ2-7
abundance: -
CDR3aa: CASSGRAGQQEQYF
CDR3nt: TGCGCCAGCAGCGGGAGGGCAGGGCAACAGGAGCAGTACTTC